These 16 T cell receptor beta chains originate from one sample sequenced in a study of T-cell memory formation after mild COVID-19 (dated by TCRdb to the early 2020s). The library was obtained by 5' RACE. The sequencing machine was an Illumina NovaSeq 6000. Using fastp at Q25 and MiXCR, TCRdb reprocessed the public reads and kept productive beta chains. Entries are consolidated by CDR3 protein sequence, retaining the most common genes and DNA. This sample has some 270,000 distinct CDR3 sequences in its table, and roughly 15% of those were observed once. 2% to 2.5% of the sample belongs to the ten largest clones. Sequencing was done on a sample of PBMCs or a T cell subset sorted from them (not recorded which). The receptors stem from an adult woman who had mild COVID-19 (a few samples of this study predate the infection). The sample titles of this study are shuffled in the database, so cell type and time point are left out; the donor was told from shared clones.

This clonotype was detected only a few times. In DNA form, the CDR3 reads TGTGCCAGCAGTTACGGCGGGACCAGCTCCTACGAGCAGTACTTC. Its translation is CASSYGGTSSYEQYF. J is TRBJ2-7 and V is TRBV6-5, with D perhaps matching TRBD2 (6 bases). This CDR3 has 15 residues. Per the germline V gene, CDR1 is MNHEY and CDR2 is SVGAGI. The V and J ends lost 2 bases and 0 bases respectively, with 11 bases between them.

The chain links TRBV20-1 to TRBJ1-1; D not certain. CDR1 DFQATT and CDR2 SNEGSKA come from the germline V gene (reference sequence). The ends were cut back, 3 bases at V and 7 bases at J, with 9 bases in the middle. The length of the CDR3 is 11 residues. The CDR3: CSARKGNEAFF. CDR3 DNA: TGCAGTGCTAGGAAAGGCAATGAAGCTTTCTTT.

The count of this clonotype is one. V gene TRBV12-3 or TRBV12-4 combines with J gene TRBJ2-1, with D perhaps matching TRBD2 (5 bases). Trimming removed 3 bases at V and 4 bases at J, with 10 bases between. CDR3 length: 14 residues. The CDR3 here is CASSLRAGYNEQFF. The CDR3 DNA reads as TGTGCCAGCAGTTTGAGGGCGGGTTACAATGAGCAGTTCTTC.

This clonotype was seen only a few times. The V call is TRBV12-3 or TRBV12-4, the J call TRBJ1-4; TRBD1 agrees at 7 bases. J lost 5 bases, V lost 8 bases, and 5 bases had no gene match. CDR3 size: 13 residues. CDR3 protein: CASLGQFNEKLFF. CDR3 in DNA: TGTGCCAGCCTGGGACAGTTCAATGAAAAACTGTTTTTT.

The DNA of the CDR3 is TGTGCCAGCAGCGACGACGGTAACTATGGCTACACCTTC. It codes for CASSDDGNYGYTF. The chain uses TRBV4-2 and TRBJ1-2; D is undetermined. Germline-derived CDR1 and CDR2 are LGHNA and YNFKEQ. This CDR3 region has 13 residues. V lost 5 bases and J lost 1, with 8 bases in between.

This clonotype was counted a few times. The chain has TRBV20-1 and TRBJ2-3; D possibly uses TRBD1 or TRBD2 (6 bases each). V shed 5 bases and J shed 4 bases, with 16 bases lying between them. Per the germline V gene, CDR1 is DFQATT and CDR2 is SNEGSKA (reference sequence). This CDR3 has 14 residues. The CDR3 coding sequence is TGCAGTGCTCGATCGACTAGGGGGGCAGATACGCAGTATTTT. Translation: CSARSTRGADTQYF.

The genes are TRBV19 and TRBJ1-1; D gene unclear. Trimming stripped 6 bases from V and 2 bases from J, with 4 bases between. CDR1 is LNHDA, CDR2 SQIVND, per germline (reference sequence). This CDR3 has 11 residues. CDR3 nucleotide sequence: TGTGCCAGTAGGGACAACACTGAAGCTTTCTTT. Amino acid sequence: CASRDNTEAFF.

This clonotype was detected a few times. This chain links TRBV12-3 or TRBV12-4 with TRBJ2-7; 7 bases align to TRBD2. V lost 5 bases, J lost 0 bases, and 4 bases stayed unmatched. This CDR3 region has 14 residues. For the CDR3, the DNA is TGTGCCAGCAGTCCCCGGACTAGCTCCTACGAGCAGTACTTC. This translates into CASSPRTSSYEQYF.

This clonotype came up many times. The rearrangement uses TRBV7-2 and TRBJ1-1; no clear D. Germline CDR1 reads SGHTA; CDR2 reads FQGNSA. This CDR3 has 13 amino acids. Trimming removed 8 bases at V and 9 bases at J, with 19 bases between. CDR3 sequence: CASSATVDLKAFF. The CDR3 coding sequence is TGTGCCAGCTCAGCAACAGTGGACCTAAAAGCTTTCTTT. The full variable domain, rest sourced from reference TRBV7-2 and TRBJ1-1, is GAGVSQSPSNKVTEKGKDVELRCDPISGHTALYWYRQSLGQGLEFLIYFQGNSAPDKSGLPSDRFSAERTGGSVSTLTIQRTQQEDSAVYLCASSATVDLKAFFGQGTRLTVV.

V usage is TRBV3-1 and J usage is TRBJ2-7; weak D call: TRBD1 (7 bases). This CDR3 is 16 amino acids long. CDR1 is LGHDT and CDR2 is YNNKEL in the germline V gene (reference sequence). V lost 0 bases, J lost 7 bases, and 19 bases lay in between. The CDR3 coding sequence is TGTGCCAGCAGCCAAGATGGCTGGAGGGGGCTAGGAGAGCAGTACTTC. It encodes CASSQDGWRGLGEQYF.

This clonotype was seen a few times. This sequence joins TRBV6-2 or TRBV6-3 and TRBJ1-1; TRBD1 is a possible D gene (5 bases). This CDR3 contains 14 residues. With 2 bases removed from V and 1 base from J, the gap between germline ends came to 8 bases. Germline assignment: CDR1 MNHEY and CDR2 SVGEGT. The CDR3: CASSYRGGNTEAFF. The CDR3 DNA reads as TGTGCCAGCAGTTACAGGGGAGGGAACACTGAAGCTTTCTTT.

This clonotype was counted only a few times. CDR3 bases: TGTGCCAGCAGTTTTCAGAGGACTGACTATGGCTACACCTTC. Encoded protein: CASSFQRTDYGYTF. The chain links TRBV28 to TRBJ1-2; D ambiguous. CDR1 is MDHEN, CDR2 SYDVKM, per germline. The CDR3 has 14 residues. V lost 3 bases to trimming and J lost 3 bases, with 11 bases between them.

The chain is built from TRBV5-1 and TRBJ2-7; weak D call: TRBD2 (6 bases). V was shortened by 4 bases and J by 2 bases, with 10 bases between the two germline ends. Per germline, CDR1 SGHRS and CDR2 YFSETQ. This CDR3 has 13 residues. The CDR3 nucleotides read TGCGCCAGCAGCGGGGGGAATGCCTACGAGCAGTACTTC. It specifies CASSGGNAYEQYF.

This clonotype was detected only a few times. This chain links TRBV20-1 with TRBJ1-6, with 7 nucleotides matching TRBD1. Per the germline V gene, CDR1 is DFQATT and CDR2 is SNEGSKA (reference sequence). This CDR3 has 15 residues. With 2 bases clipped from V and 2 bases from J, the junction kept 3 bases outside the gene matches. CDR3 coding DNA: TGCAGTGCTAGACCCGGGACAGCCTATAATTCACCCCTCCACTTT. Translated: CSARPGTAYNSPLHF.

This clonotype was found a few times. The CDR3 here is CASSFTGVTEAFF. The CDR3 nucleotides read TGCGCCAGCAGCTTCACAGGGGTCACTGAAGCTTTCTTT. The chain is built from TRBV5-1 and TRBJ1-1, with 7 bases lining up with TRBD1. Germline trimming cut 2 bases from V and 4 bases from J; bases unmatched to any gene: 2. Germline loops: CDR1 SGHRS, CDR2 YFSETQ. This CDR3 region has 13 residues.

J is TRBJ1-2 and V is TRBV19; 11 positions match TRBD1. J was trimmed by 0 bases and V by 3 bases; bases with no gene match: 15. Germline lookup yields CDR1 LNHDA and CDR2 SQIVND (reference sequence). The CDR3 is 20 residues long. CDR3 amino acids: CASSIDFWTGGLNPNYGYTF. The CDR3 DNA sequence: TGTGCCAGTAGTATCGACTTTTGGACAGGGGGCCTCAACCCTAACTATGGCTACACCTTC.